This TCR beta chain was found in a study of OX40 agonist ivuxolimab in advanced cancers. Across the study: With a range of about 23 to 90, age averaged 60 years, and 75% to 90% were male.

Germline V gives CDR1 MNHEY, CDR2 SVGAGI. V shed 0 bases and J shed 3 bases, with 8 bases lying between them. CDR3 length equals 14 residues. The study, taken as a whole, reports: Normalized expansion of T-cell clones was also low for some nonresponders. The average count of expanded clones was higher among CD8+ T cells than among CD4+.

Points on this clone: Its cognate antigen is unknown.

Only in-frame clones appear in the TCRdb table, and some are missing; sequencing was by immunoSEQ multiplex PCR. In the table there are about 60,000 clones, about 89% of which are singletons. This chain links TRBV6-5 with TRBJ1-1, with TRBD1 as a possible D gene (5 bases). This clonotype was sampled from an adult with an advanced solid tumor such as melanoma, head and neck, liver or kidney cancer. Here the sequenced sample was CD4+ or CD8+ T cells sorted from blood, taken in a trial of the OX40 agonist ivuxolimab. CDR3 sequence (DNA): TGTGCCAGCAGTTACTCCGGGGCGGACACTGAAGCTTTCTTT. Its translation is CASSYSGADTEAFF.